A single sample gave rise to the 21 T cell receptor beta chains below, sequenced in a study of identical twins. TCRdb analysed the 5' RACE reads with MiXCR anew, one entry per CDR3 protein. Among hundreds of thousands of distinct CDR3 sequences, roughly 18% were seen once, and the ten largest hold about an eighth. These data were likewise used in another study, on T cells expressing NK-cell markers.

The sample consisted of PBMCs. The source is a woman aged 18-35 years in good health.

Many counts were recorded for this clonotype. This sequence joins TRBV20-1 and TRBJ2-1; D assignment may be TRBD1 or TRBD2 (5 bases each). Germline values: CDR1 DFQATT, CDR2 SNEGSKA (reference sequence). Trimming removed 0 bases from V and 1 base from J, with 19 bases in between. This CDR3 is built from 18 residues. The chain's CDR3 is CSARDRVRGQGSYNEQFF. The CDR3 DNA reads as TGCAGTGCTAGAGATCGCGTTCGAGGGCAGGGTTCCTACAATGAGCAGTTCTTC.

In its sample, this clonotype was seen a few times. This sequence joins TRBV5-1 and TRBJ1-2, with 8 bases matching TRBD1. CDR3 length: 11 amino acids. The V gene end was trimmed by 4 bases and the J gene end by 7 bases; junction bases not matched to a gene: 0. Per germline, CDR1 SGHRS and CDR2 YFSETQ. Written as DNA, the CDR3 is TGCGCCAGCAGCCAGGGGGCTGGCTACACCTTC. Amino acid sequence: CASSQGAGYTF.

The genes are TRBV6-1 and TRBJ2-7; D uncertain. The CDR3 contains 14 residues. The germline V gene encodes CDR1 MNHNS and CDR2 SASEGT. V was trimmed by 5 bases and J by 0 bases, leaving 11 bases between them. The CDR3 DNA reads TGTGCCAGCAGTCTCAACATGTACTCCTACGAGCAGTACTTC. Encoded protein: CASSLNMYSYEQYF.

This clonotype was seen once. The junction shows a germline mismatch at one end, possibly a read error. The chain couples TRBV5-5 to TRBJ2-4, with a possible D match to TRBD2 (5 bases). CDR3 length: 16 residues. Germline lookup yields CDR1 SGHKS and CDR2 YYEKEE (reference sequence). The CDR3 spells CASSLLGVLGENIKYF. In nucleotides, the CDR3 is TGTGCCAGCAGCTTGTTGGGAGTCTTAGGCGAAAACATTAAGTACTTC.

The chain uses TRBV7-2 and TRBJ2-4; 11 bases are shared with TRBD2. Trimming took 1 base from V and 7 from J; bases not matched to a gene: 6. The CDR3 is 16 residues long. Looked up from germline, CDR1 is SGHTA and CDR2 is FQGNSA. DNA of the CDR3: TGTGCCAGCAGCTTAGATTTAGCGGGAGGGCCCAACATTCAGTACTTC. Encoded protein: CASSLDLAGGPNIQYF.

This clonotype was found many times. The V gene is TRBV20-1, the J gene TRBJ2-3; D call uncertain. The germline V gene has CDR1 DFQATT and CDR2 SNEGSKA (reference sequence). The CDR3 runs to 12 residues. V was pared by 5 bases and J by 0 bases, with 6 bases between. CDR3 in DNA: TGCAGTGCTGGCAGGAGCACAGATACGCAGTATTTT. Amino acids: CSAGRSTDTQYF.

The chain uses TRBV5-6 and TRBJ1-2, with 10 bases identical to TRBD1. This CDR3 contains 15 residues. Trimming at V came to 3 bases and at J to 6 bases, leaving 8 bases not matched to a gene. Germline CDR1 is SGHDT and CDR2 is YYEEEE. The DNA for the CDR3 is TGTGCCAGCAGCTCCCCCGGACAGGGGGAGCATGGCTACACCTTC. Translation gives CASSSPGQGEHGYTF.

This clonotype was seen only a few times. The V call is TRBV4-2, the J call TRBJ2-3; TRBD2 is a possible D gene (6 bases). CDR3 length: 15 amino acids. Germline V gene sequence: CDR1 LGHNA, CDR2 YNFKEQ. V lost 0 bases and J lost 6, with 13 bases in between. As DNA, the CDR3 is TGTGCCAGCAGCCAAGATCGAACGGGAGCCGATACGCAGTATTTT. This encodes CASSQDRTGADTQYF.

The V and J genes are TRBV29-1 and TRBJ1-2; D unclear. The V end was cut by 3 bases, the J end by 0 bases, with 14 bases between. Germline CDR1 is SQVTM and CDR2 is ANQGSEA. CDR3 length: 15 residues. The CDR3 here is CSVEGLQKTNYGYTF. The CDR3 DNA is TGCAGCGTTGAGGGCCTACAGAAAACTAACTATGGCTACACCTTC.

The V call is TRBV20-1, the J call TRBJ1-5, with 9 bases identical to TRBD1. V lost 6 bases and J lost 6; bases outside the gene matches: 9. CDR1 is DFQATT and CDR2 is SNEGSKA in the germline V gene (reference sequence). The CDR3 has 14 residues. The CDR3 coding sequence is TGCAGTGCCTCCGGGGACAGGGAGGGTCAGCCCCAGCATTTT. Amino acid sequence: CSASGDREGQPQHF.

The chain combines TRBV5-6 with TRBJ1-2; D is undetermined. The CDR3 contains 12 residues. Germline loops: CDR1 SGHDT, CDR2 YYEEEE. Deletions cut 1 base from V and 8 bases from J, with 9 bases between. CDR3 sequence reads: CASSLRREGYTF. As DNA, the CDR3 is TGTGCCAGCAGCTTGAGGAGGGAAGGCTACACCTTC.

The rearrangement links TRBV18 to TRBJ2-1; TRBD1 or TRBD2 may be the D gene (6 bases each). The CDR3 covers 16 residues. Trimming removed 0 bases from V and 3 bases from J, with 12 bases in between. The germline CDR1 and CDR2 sequences are KGHSH and LQKENI. CDR3 sequence: CASSPPGGRVYNEQFF. The CDR3 DNA follows: TGTGCCAGCTCACCACCTGGGGGGCGTGTCTACAATGAGCAGTTCTTC.

This clonotype was counted between two and nine times. CDR3: CASKGTGGRQWEAFF. CDR3 nucleotide sequence: TGTGCCAGCAAGGGGACAGGGGGCCGCCAATGGGAAGCTTTCTTT. The rearrangement joins TRBV6-2 or TRBV6-3 to TRBJ1-1; TRBD1 agrees at 12 bases. Per germline, CDR1 MNHEY and CDR2 SVGEGT. Germline trimming cut 7 bases from V and 8 bases from J; bases unmatched to any gene: 11. This CDR3 is 15 amino acids long.

CDR3 coding DNA: TGTGCCAGCACCCCACTAGGCTACTCCTACAATGAGCAGTTCTTC. This encodes CASTPLGYSYNEQFF. This rearrangement joins TRBV14 to TRBJ2-1; tentatively, D is TRBD2 (5 bases). V gave up 7 bases and J gave up 0 bases, with 13 bases separating them. The CDR3 covers 15 residues. The V gene's germline CDR1 is SGHDN and CDR2 FVKESK.

This clonotype has only a few counts. This chain uses TRBV6-5 with TRBJ2-7, with a tentative D call TRBD2 (6 bases). The V gene's germline CDR1 is MNHEY and CDR2 SVGAGI. V lost 2 bases, J lost 0 bases, and 8 bases lay in between. CDR3 length: 14 amino acids. As DNA, the CDR3 is TGTGCCAGCAGTTACGAGCGGGTCTCCTACGAGCAGTACTTC. Translating it yields CASSYERVSYEQYF.

The chain recombines TRBV5-1 with TRBJ1-1; possible D gene TRBD1, 5 bases. CDR3 length: 14 amino acids. The germline V and J ends were trimmed by 0 bases and 7 bases, with 13 bases remaining between them. The germline V gene encodes CDR1 SGHRS and CDR2 YFSETQ. The CDR3 nucleotides are TGCGCCAGCAGCTTGGCCGCGGGGGTGGATGAAGCTTTCTTT. Its translation is CASSLAAGVDEAFF.

This clonotype was recorded a few times. This sequence joins TRBV6-1 and TRBJ2-7, with a tentative D call TRBD1 (5 bases). The CDR3 totals 14 residues. CDR1 MNHNS and CDR2 SASEGT come from the germline V gene. Trimming pared 3 bases from V and 4 bases from J, leaving 13 bases between. The CDR3 protein is CASSDLGRDYEQYF. Written as DNA, the CDR3 is TGTGCCAGCAGTGATCTCGGCAGGGATTACGAGCAGTACTTC.

This clonotype was observed a handful of times. V usage is TRBV20-1 and J usage is TRBJ1-1; D is ambiguous. Germline CDR1 and CDR2: DFQATT and SNEGSKA (reference sequence). The CDR3 extends over 13 amino acids. V was shortened by 0 bases and J by 5 bases, with 10 bases between the two germline ends. CDR3 nucleotides: TGCAGTGCTAGAGATCTAAGGGTGACTGAAGCTTTCTTT. Translated, it gives CSARDLRVTEAFF.

The V and J genes are TRBV6-5 and TRBJ2-2; the D gene is possibly TRBD2 (6 bases). The CDR3 covers 16 residues. V was shortened by 4 bases and J by 8 bases, with 20 bases between the two germline ends. CDR1 is MNHEY and CDR2 is SVGAGI in the germline V gene. The CDR3 DNA sequence: TGTGCCAGCAGTTTGGCCCCGGGAGATCTCACAGGGGAGCTGTTTTTT. Its protein is CASSLAPGDLTGELFF.

In this sample, this clonotype turned up a few times. The CDR3, as DNA: TGTGCCAGCAGTTGGTGGGGAGGGTCCACTGAAGCTTTCTTT. Protein sequence: CASSWWGGSTEAFF. The chain combines TRBV28 with TRBJ1-1; no reliable D call. The CDR3 length is 14 residues. V dropped 4 bases and J dropped 4 bases, with 13 bases sitting between them. The V gene's germline CDR1 is MDHEN and CDR2 SYDVKM.

This clonotype appeared many times. V gene TRBV7-9 combines with J gene TRBJ1-1; tentatively, D is TRBD1 (6 bases). Looked up from germline, CDR1 is SEHNR and CDR2 is FQNEAQ (reference sequence). The CDR3 is 14 amino acids. Trimming left V 5 bases short and J 1 base short, with 11 bases between. DNA of the CDR3: TGTGCCAGCAGCCCGGGGGGCAGGAACACTGAAGCTTTCTTT. Translating gives CASSPGGRNTEAFF.